This T cell receptor beta chain was sequenced for a study of cytomegalovirus exposure and HLA in healthy donors. The CDR3 spans 15 residues. Sequencing was performed with immunoSEQ multiplex PCR; in TCRdb, only in-frame clones are kept and a portion is missing. The sample has tens of thousands of clones, roughly 89% seen once. Sequencing was done on a sample of PBMCs. This clonotype was obtained from a woman younger than 35 in good health and CMV-seropositive. The V and J genes are TRBV1 and TRBJ2-5; the DNA was not used to check the table's D call, TRBD2. TRBV1 is annotated as a pseudogene. The chain's CDR3 is CTSSRLAGGQETQYF. CDR3 bases: TGCACCAGCAGCCGACTAGCGGGGGGGCAAGAGACCCAGTACTTC.